This T cell receptor beta chain was retrieved from a study of blood T cells in healthy people across ages. Turning to this clonotype: Its antigen is undetermined. A much more abundant neighbour one base away suggests this may be a read error.

Study outcomes and limitations: Aged donors had fewer naive CD4+ cells and lower diversity than long-lived donors. Strong correlation was found linking TCR beta diversity to naive T cell percentage.

Using a J-beta primer mix together with a sample-barcoded 5' primer, a second PCR was run for roughly 6 to 12 cycles. Each CDR3 protein gets one entry after TCRdb re-called the 5' RACE reads with MiXCR. The table shows hundreds of thousands of distinct CDR3 sequences, with about 44% occurring only once. Sequenced input: blood. The TCR was taken from a man aged 25 to 40 in good health.

The CDR3 loop is CASSVRGQEETQYF. CDR3 nucleotides: TGTGCCAGCAGCGTCCGTGGGCAGGAAGAGACCCAGTACTTC. The chain employs TRBV9 and TRBJ2-5; no clear D gene. The CDR3 contains 14 residues. Germline V gene lookup returns CDR1 SGDLS and CDR2 YYNGEE. V was shortened by 2 bases and J by 3 bases, with 11 bases between the two germline ends.